Listed below are T cell receptor beta chains from one sample, sequenced in a study of T cell responses to AZD1222 COVID-19 vaccine. Profiling relied on immunoSEQ multiplex PCR, and the TCRdb table lists in-frame clones only, not all of them. The sample has about 74,000 clones; about 91% are singletons. The specimen comprised peripheral blood, sampled 28 days after the second AZD1222 dose. These receptors came from an adult who received the AZD1222 COVID-19 vaccine. Each CDR3 is given with its conserved first and last residue. A D gene is named only where the DNA matches it firmly. Size values are once, few and many counts, or a class for expanded clones, and some rows have none.

V gene: TRBV2
clone size: once
D gene: -
J gene: TRBJ1-5
CDR3 protein: CASHTESNQPQHF
CDR3 DNA: TGTGCCAGCCACACAGAAAGCAATCAGCCCCAGCATTTT

V gene: TRBV18
clone size: -
D gene: -
J gene: TRBJ2-7
CDR3 protein: CASSAGGLGEQYF
CDR3 DNA: TGTGCCAGCTCAGCCGGGGGCTTAGGTGAGCAGTACTTC

V gene: TRBV29-1
clone size: -
D gene: TRBD1
J gene: TRBJ1-1
CDR3 protein: CSVGQGFPSTEAFF
CDR3 DNA: TGCAGCGTGGGACAGGGGTTCCCCAGCACTGAAGCTTTCTTT

V gene: TRBV9
clone size: -
D gene: -
J gene: TRBJ1-3
CDR3 protein: CASSAEGGNTIYF
CDR3 DNA: TGTGCCAGCAGCGCAGAGGGTGGAAACACCATATATTTT

V gene: TRBV6-4
clone size: -
D gene: -
J gene: TRBJ1-1
CDR3 protein: CASSLQENTEAFF
CDR3 DNA: TGTGCCAGCAGTTTACAGGAGAACACTGAAGCTTTCTTT

V gene: TRBV15
clone size: -
D gene: -
J gene: TRBJ2-7
CDR3 protein: CATSRDRGFYEQYF
CDR3 DNA: TGTGCCACCAGCAGAGATCGTGGGTTCTACGAGCAGTACTTC

V gene: TRBV27
clone size: -
D gene: -
J gene: TRBJ2-2
CDR3 protein: CASSGTNTGELFF
CDR3 DNA: TGTGCCAGCAGCGGGACGAACACCGGGGAGCTGTTTTTT

V gene: TRBV3-1/TRBV3-2
clone size: -
D gene: -
J gene: TRBJ2-7
CDR3 protein: CASSQVSGEQYF
CDR3 DNA: TGTGCCAGCAGCCAAGTCTCAGGCGAGCAGTACTTC

V gene: TRBV7-8
clone size: -
D gene: -
J gene: TRBJ1-5
CDR3 protein: CASSLDQGMGPQHF
CDR3 DNA: TGTGCCAGCAGCTTAGATCAGGGCATGGGGCCCCAGCATTTT

V gene: TRBV19
clone size: -
D gene: -
J gene: TRBJ2-1
CDR3 protein: CASSVSYNEQFF
CDR3 DNA: TGTGCCTCATCTGTATCCTACAATGAGCAGTTCTTC

V gene: TRBV10-3
clone size: once
D gene: -
J gene: TRBJ1-5
CDR3 protein: CAISESTSNQPQHF
CDR3 DNA: TGTGCCATCAGTGAGTCGACTAGCAATCAGCCCCAGCATTTT

V gene: TRBV7-9
clone size: -
D gene: -
J gene: TRBJ1-3
CDR3 protein: CASSLEWTPGNTIYF
CDR3 DNA: TGTGCCAGCAGCTTAGAGTGGACACCTGGAAACACCATATATTTT

V gene: TRBV5-1
clone size: -
D gene: -
J gene: TRBJ1-2
CDR3 protein: CASSLAGGGTRGYTF
CDR3 DNA: TGCGCCAGCAGCTTGGCCGGCGGAGGAACGAGGGGCTACACCTTC

V gene: TRBV3-1/TRBV3-2
clone size: -
D gene: TRBD1
J gene: TRBJ1-4
CDR3 protein: CASSQGGSGGKLFF
CDR3 DNA: TGTGCCAGCAGCCAAGGGGGGTCAGGGGGAAAACTGTTTTTT

V gene: TRBV7-9
clone size: -
D gene: -
J gene: TRBJ2-2
CDR3 protein: CASSFSMTNTGELFF
CDR3 DNA: TGTGCCAGCAGTTTTTCCATGACCAACACCGGGGAGCTGTTTTTT

V gene: TRBV5-8
clone size: -
D gene: -
J gene: TRBJ2-5
CDR3 protein: CASSLAHLQETQYF
CDR3 DNA: TGTGCCAGCAGCTTGGCACACCTCCAAGAGACCCAGTACTTC

V gene: TRBV19
clone size: -
D gene: -
J gene: TRBJ1-1
CDR3 protein: CASSIGRVGEAFF
CDR3 DNA: TGTGCCAGTAGTATCGGCAGGGTCGGGGAGGCTTTCTTT

V gene: TRBV28
clone size: -
D gene: TRBD2
J gene: TRBJ2-5
CDR3 protein: CASSFSVTGTSGSGETQYF
CDR3 DNA: TGTGCCAGCAGTTTTTCGGTGACCGGGACTAGCGGGAGTGGGGAGACCCAGTACTTC

V gene: TRBV12-3/TRBV12-4
clone size: few
D gene: -
J gene: TRBJ2-2
CDR3 protein: CGTHRANTGELFF
CDR3 DNA: TGTGGGACCCACCGGGCGAACACCGGGGAGCTGTTTTTT

V gene: TRBV19
clone size: few
D gene: -
J gene: TRBJ2-3
CDR3 protein: CASTRGSTDTQYF
CDR3 DNA: TGTGCCAGTACTCGGGGGAGCACAGATACGCAGTATTTT

V gene: TRBV18
clone size: -
D gene: TRBD1
J gene: TRBJ2-7
CDR3 protein: CATQGAGEDYEQYF
CDR3 DNA: TGTGCCACCCAGGGGGCAGGGGAGGACTACGAGCAGTACTTC

V gene: TRBV4-3
clone size: -
D gene: -
J gene: TRBJ1-4
CDR3 protein: CASSQDGGFGEKLFF
CDR3 DNA: TGCGCCAGCAGCCAAGATGGGGGGTTCGGGGAAAAACTGTTTTTT

V gene: TRBV6-1
clone size: -
D gene: -
J gene: TRBJ1-3
CDR3 protein: CASSYGQTNTIYF
CDR3 DNA: TGTGCCAGCAGTTATGGACAGACAAACACCATATATTTT